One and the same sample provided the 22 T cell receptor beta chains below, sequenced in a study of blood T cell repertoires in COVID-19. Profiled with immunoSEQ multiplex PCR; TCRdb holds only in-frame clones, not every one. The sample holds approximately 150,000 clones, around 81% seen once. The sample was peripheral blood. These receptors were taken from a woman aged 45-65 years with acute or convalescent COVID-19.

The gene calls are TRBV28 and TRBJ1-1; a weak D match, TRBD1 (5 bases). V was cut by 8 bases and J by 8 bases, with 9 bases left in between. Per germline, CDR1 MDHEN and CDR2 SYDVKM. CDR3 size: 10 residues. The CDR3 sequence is CASPGHEAFF. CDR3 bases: TGTGCCAGCCCAGGGCACGAAGCTTTCTTT.

The CDR3 DNA reads TGTGCCAGCAGTGACCTAGGGACAGGGGCAGGTGGCTACACCTTC. Protein product: CASSDLGTGAGGYTF. The gene calls are TRBV6-4 and TRBJ1-2; 10 bases line up with TRBD1. This CDR3 region has 15 residues. Germline loops: CDR1 MRHNA, CDR2 SNTAGT. Trimming took 2 bases from V and 7 from J; bases not matched to a gene: 7.

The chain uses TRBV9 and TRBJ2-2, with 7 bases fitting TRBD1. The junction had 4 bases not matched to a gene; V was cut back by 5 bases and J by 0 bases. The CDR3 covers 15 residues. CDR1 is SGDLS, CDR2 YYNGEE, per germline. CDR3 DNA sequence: TGTGCCAGCAGGCAGCAGGGGGCGAACACCGGGGAGCTGTTTTTT. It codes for CASRQQGANTGELFF.

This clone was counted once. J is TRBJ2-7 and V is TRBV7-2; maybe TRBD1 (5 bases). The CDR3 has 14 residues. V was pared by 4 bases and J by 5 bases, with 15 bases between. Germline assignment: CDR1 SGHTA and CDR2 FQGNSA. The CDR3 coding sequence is TGTGCCAGCAGCTCTCCACCTAGGGGTCACGAGCAGTACTTC. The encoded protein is CASSSPPRGHEQYF.

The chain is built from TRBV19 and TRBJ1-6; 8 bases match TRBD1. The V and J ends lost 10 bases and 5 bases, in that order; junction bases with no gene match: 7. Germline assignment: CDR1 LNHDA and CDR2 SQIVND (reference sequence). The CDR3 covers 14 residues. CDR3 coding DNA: TGTGCCACGGGGACAGGAAATGATAATTCACCCCTCCACTTT. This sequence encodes CATGTGNDNSPLHF.

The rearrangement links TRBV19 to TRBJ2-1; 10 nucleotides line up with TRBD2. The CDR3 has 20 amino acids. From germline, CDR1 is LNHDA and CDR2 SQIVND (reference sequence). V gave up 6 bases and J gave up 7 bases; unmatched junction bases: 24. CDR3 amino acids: CASRETSGATSRMWRNEQFF. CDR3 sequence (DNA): TGTGCCAGTAGGGAAACTAGCGGGGCTACGTCCCGGATGTGGAGGAATGAGCAGTTCTTC.

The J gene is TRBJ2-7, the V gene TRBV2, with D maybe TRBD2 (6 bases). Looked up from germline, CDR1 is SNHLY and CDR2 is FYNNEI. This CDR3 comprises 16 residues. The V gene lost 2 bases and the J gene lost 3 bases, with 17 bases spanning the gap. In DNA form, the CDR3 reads TGTGCCAGCAGTGAAACGGGACTCCCAGGAGGCTACGAGCAGTACTTC. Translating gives CASSETGLPGGYEQYF. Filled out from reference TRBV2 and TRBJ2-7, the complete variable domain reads EPEVTQTPSHQVTQMGQEVILRCVPISNHLYFYWYRQILGQKVEFLVSFYNNEISEKSEIFDDQFSVERPDGSNFTLKIRSTKLEDSAMYFCASSETGLPGGYEQYFGPGTRLTVT.

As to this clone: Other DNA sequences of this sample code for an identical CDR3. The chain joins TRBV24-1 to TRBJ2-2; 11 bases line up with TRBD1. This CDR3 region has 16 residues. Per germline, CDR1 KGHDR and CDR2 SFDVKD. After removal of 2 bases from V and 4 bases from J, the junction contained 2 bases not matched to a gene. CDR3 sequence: CATSDSGTGGTGELFF. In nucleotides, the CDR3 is TGTGCCACCAGTGATTCGGGGACAGGGGGCACCGGGGAGCTGTTTTTT.

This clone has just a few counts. CDR3 protein: CASSLGGAGGFQPQHF. As DNA, the CDR3 is TGCGCCAGCAGCTTGGGCGGGGCCGGTGGTTTTCAGCCCCAGCATTTT. The J gene is TRBJ1-5, the V gene TRBV5-1, with D possibly matching TRBD1 (5 bases). Germline lookup yields CDR1 SGHRS and CDR2 YFSETQ. This CDR3 comprises 16 residues. The V end was cut by 0 bases, the J end by 6 bases, with 16 bases between.

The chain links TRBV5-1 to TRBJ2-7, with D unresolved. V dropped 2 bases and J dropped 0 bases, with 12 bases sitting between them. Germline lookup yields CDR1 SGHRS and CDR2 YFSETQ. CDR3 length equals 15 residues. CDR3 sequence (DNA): TGCGCCAGCAGCTTACGGGTATCTAGCTCCTACGAGCAGTACTTC. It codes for CASSLRVSSSYEQYF. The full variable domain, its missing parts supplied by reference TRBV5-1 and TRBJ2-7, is KAGVTQTPRYLIKTRGQQVTLSCSPISGHRSVSWYQQTPGQGLQFLFEYFSETQRNKGNFPGRFSGRQFSNSRSEMNVSTLELGDSALYLCASSLRVSSSYEQYFGPGTRLTVT.

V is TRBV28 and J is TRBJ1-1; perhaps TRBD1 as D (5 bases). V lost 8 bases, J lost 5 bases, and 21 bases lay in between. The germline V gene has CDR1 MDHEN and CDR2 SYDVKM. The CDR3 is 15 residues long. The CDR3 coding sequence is TGTGCCAGCGGCCCGAATGAGGGACTGGGGACTGAAGCTTTCTTT. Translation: CASGPNEGLGTEAFF.

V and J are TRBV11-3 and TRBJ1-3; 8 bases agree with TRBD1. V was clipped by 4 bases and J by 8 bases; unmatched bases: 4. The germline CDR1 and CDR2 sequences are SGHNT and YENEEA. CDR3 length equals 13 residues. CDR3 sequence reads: CASSSGQGDTIYF. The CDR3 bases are TGTGCCAGCAGCTCAGGACAGGGAGACACCATATATTTT.

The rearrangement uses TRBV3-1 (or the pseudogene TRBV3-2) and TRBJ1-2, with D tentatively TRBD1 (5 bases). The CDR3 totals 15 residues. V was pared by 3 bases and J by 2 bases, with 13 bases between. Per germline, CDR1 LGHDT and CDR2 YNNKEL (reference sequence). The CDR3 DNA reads TGTGCCAGCAGCCAGGGAACCGGACACAACTATGGCTACACCTTC. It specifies CASSQGTGHNYGYTF.

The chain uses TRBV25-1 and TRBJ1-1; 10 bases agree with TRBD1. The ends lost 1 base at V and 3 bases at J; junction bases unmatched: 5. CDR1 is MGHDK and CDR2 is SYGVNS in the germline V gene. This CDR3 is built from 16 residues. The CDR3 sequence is CASSEWTGGPDTEAFF. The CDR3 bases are TGTGCCAGCAGTGAATGGACAGGGGGTCCGGACACTGAAGCTTTCTTT.

The CDR3 loop is CASSPPGAGVLLNEKLFF. CDR3 DNA sequence: TGTGCCAGCTCACCACCTGGGGCCGGCGTACTTCTAAATGAAAAACTGTTTTTT. The chain combines TRBV18 with TRBJ1-4; tentative D call: TRBD1 (5 bases). Germline CDR1 KGHSH, CDR2 LQKENI. The V gene lost 0 bases and the J gene lost 5 bases, with 19 bases spanning the gap. The CDR3 consists of 18 residues.

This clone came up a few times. This CDR3 reads CASSPPGGGETQYF. The CDR3 region has the DNA TGTGCCAGCAGCCCACCAGGGGGCGGGGAGACCCAGTACTTC. The chain has TRBV3-1 (or the pseudogene TRBV3-2) and TRBJ2-5; 8 nucleotides align to TRBD1. CDR3 length equals 14 residues. J lost 5 bases, V lost 4 bases, and 6 bases had no gene match. From germline, CDR1 is LGHDT and CDR2 YNNKEL (reference sequence).

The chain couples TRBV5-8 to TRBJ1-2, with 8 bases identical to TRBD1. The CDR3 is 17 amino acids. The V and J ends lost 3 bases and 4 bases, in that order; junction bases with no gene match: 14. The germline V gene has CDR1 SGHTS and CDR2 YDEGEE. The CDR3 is CASSSGDSRGPSYGYTF. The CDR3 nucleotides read TGTGCCAGCAGCTCGGGAGATTCCAGGGGGCCCTCCTATGGCTACACCTTC.

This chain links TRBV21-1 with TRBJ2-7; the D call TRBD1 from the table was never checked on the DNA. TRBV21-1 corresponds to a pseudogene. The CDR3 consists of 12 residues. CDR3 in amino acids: CASSRDRYEQYF. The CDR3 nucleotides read TGTGCCAGCAGCCGGGACAGATACGAGCAGTACTTC.

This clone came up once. As DNA, the CDR3 is TGTGCCAGCAGCTTAGGGGCTAGCGGCTCCTACAATGAGCAGTTCTTC. Amino acids: CASSLGASGSYNEQFF. The rearrangement joins TRBV13 to TRBJ2-1, with 7 positions matching TRBD2. The V gene's germline CDR1 is PRHDT and CDR2 FYEKMQ (reference sequence). V gave up 0 bases and J gave up 0 bases; unmatched junction bases: 2. This CDR3 region has 16 residues.

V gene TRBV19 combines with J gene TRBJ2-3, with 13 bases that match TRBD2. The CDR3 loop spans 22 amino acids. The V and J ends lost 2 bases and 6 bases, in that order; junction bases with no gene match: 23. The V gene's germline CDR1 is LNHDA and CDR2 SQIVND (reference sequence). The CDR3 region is CASSIRPRQTSGGPVFMDTQYF. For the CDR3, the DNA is TGTGCCAGTAGTATACGGCCCCGACAGACTAGCGGGGGGCCTGTATTTATGGATACGCAGTATTTT.

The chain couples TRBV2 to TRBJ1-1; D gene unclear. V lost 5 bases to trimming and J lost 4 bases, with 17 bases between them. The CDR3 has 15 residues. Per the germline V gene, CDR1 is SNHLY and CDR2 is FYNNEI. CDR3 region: CASSLHGAESTEAFF. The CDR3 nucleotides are TGTGCCAGCAGTCTCCACGGTGCGGAGAGCACTGAAGCTTTCTTT.

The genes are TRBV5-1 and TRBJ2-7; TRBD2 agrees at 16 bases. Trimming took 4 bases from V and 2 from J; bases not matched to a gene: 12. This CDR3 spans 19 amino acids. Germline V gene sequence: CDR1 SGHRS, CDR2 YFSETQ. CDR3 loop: CASSAPETGTSGGAYEQYF. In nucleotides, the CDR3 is TGCGCCAGCAGCGCTCCAGAAACCGGGACTAGCGGGGGGGCCTACGAGCAGTACTTC.